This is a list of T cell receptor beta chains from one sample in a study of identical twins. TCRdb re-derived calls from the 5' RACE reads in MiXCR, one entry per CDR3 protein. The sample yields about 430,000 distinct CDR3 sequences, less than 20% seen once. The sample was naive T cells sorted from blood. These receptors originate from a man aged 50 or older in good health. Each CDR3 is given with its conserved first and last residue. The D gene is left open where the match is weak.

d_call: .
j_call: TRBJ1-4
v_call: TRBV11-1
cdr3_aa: CASSSGLGASATNEKLFF

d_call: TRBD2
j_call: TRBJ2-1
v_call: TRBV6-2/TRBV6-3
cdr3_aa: CASSYRLAGLADVDEQFF

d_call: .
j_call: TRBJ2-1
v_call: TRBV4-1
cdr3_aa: CASSQGLGLGNEQFF

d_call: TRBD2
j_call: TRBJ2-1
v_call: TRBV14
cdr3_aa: CASSRWRGTGGEQFF

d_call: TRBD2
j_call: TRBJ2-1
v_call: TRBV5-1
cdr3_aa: CASSLSGRPGNEQFF

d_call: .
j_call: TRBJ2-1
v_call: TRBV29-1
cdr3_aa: CSVLDGYNEQFF

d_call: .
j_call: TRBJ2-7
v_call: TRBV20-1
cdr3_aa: CSATRDNSYEQYF

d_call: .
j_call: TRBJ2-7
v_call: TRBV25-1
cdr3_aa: CASSESQWAEQYF

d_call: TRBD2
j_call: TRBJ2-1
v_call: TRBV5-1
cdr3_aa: CASSSSASGGSYNEQFF

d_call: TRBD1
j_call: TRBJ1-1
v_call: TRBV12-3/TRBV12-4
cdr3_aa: CASSLALQGGLAFF

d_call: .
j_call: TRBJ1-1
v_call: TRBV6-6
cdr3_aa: CASRYRNTEAFF

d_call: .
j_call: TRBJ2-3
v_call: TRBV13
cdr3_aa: CASSLGRFRGRTTDTQYF

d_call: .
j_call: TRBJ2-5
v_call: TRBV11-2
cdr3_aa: CASSLGVGGETQYF

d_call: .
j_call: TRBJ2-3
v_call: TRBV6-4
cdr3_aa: CASADRLSTDTQYF

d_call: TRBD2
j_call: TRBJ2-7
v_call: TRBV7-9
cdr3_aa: CASSLAPSGRGYEQYF

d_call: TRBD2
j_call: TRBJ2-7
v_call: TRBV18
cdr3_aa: CASSPGLSGRYEQYF

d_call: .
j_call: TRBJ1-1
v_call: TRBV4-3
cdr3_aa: CASSRSTENTEAFF

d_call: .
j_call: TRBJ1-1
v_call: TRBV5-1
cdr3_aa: CASSVTTNTEAFF

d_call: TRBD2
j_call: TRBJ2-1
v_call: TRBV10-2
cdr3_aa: CASSEWGGFGGYNEQFF

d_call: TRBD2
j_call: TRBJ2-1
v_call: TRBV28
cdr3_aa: CASSFVLAGGNEQFF

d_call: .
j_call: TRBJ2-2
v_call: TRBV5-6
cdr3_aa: CASSLDPTSLNSHAGELFF

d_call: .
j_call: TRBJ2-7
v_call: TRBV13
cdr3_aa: CASSQDTSSYEQYF

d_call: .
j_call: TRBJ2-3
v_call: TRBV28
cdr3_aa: CASNTHANTQYF

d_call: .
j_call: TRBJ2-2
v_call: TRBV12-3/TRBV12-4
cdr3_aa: CASSLTGTVLTGELFF

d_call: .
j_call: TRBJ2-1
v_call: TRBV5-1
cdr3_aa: CASSIRTHNEQFF

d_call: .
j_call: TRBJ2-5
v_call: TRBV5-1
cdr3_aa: CASSLTVQETQYF

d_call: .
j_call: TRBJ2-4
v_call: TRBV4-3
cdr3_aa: CASSQESEALAKNIQYF

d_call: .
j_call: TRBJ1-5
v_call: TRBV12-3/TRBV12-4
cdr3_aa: CASSLEAANQPQHF

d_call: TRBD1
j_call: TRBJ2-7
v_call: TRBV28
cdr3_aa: CASRPTGVGYEQYF

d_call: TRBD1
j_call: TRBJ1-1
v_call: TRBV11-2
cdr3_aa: CASTDDRAEAFF

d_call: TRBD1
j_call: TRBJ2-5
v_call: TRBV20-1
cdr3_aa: CSATSGTGIEFQETQYF

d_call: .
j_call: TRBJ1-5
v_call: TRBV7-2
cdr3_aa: CASSLGPLQPQHF

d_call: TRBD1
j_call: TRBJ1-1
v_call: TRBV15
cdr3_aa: CATSRLPGQGITEAFF

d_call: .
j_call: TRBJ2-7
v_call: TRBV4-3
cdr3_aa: CASSQEIGQIYEQYF

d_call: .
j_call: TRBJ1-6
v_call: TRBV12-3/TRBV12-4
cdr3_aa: CASSLASDSSPLHF

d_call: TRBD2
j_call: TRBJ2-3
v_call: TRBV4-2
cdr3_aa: CASSQRTSAGNTQYF

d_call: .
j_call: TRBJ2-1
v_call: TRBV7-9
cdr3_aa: CASSPAPHEQFF

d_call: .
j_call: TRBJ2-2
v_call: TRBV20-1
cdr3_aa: CSASYNTGELFF

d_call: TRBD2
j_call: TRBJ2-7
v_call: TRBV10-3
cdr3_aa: CAISQPGLAVYEQYF

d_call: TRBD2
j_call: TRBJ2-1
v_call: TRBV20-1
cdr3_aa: CSAVPSGRALPSYNEQFF

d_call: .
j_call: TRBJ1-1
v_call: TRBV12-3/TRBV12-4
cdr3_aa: CASSLGAEAFF

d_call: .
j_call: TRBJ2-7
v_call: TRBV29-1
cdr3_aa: CSVAGQITSYEQYF

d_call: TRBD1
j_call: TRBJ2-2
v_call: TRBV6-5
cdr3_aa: CASSYLGTGVNAGELFF

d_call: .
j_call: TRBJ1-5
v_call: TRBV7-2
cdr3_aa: CASSLRVEQPQHF

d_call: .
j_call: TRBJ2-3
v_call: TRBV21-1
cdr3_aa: CASSKDVGRGEADTQYF

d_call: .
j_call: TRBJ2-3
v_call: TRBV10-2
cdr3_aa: CASSGASFKDTQYF

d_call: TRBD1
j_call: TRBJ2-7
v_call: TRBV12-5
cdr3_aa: CASGLGSSGTGGSYEQYF

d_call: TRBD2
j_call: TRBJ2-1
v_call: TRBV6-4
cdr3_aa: CASSDGTSSNEQFF